This T cell receptor (beta chain) was recovered during a study of cytomegalovirus exposure and HLA in healthy donors. On the study more broadly: The early release's HLA-typed donors yielded approximately 85 million unique TCRs. Overall study results and limits: Cytomegalovirus-associated status was assigned to about 170 TCR beta chains. A cluster of highly shared sequence variants was likely a sequencing artifact. Later analysis associated a missense DCLRE1C variant with TCR beta V- and J-gene trimming.

Turning to this clone: Its specificity is not known.

V lost 6 bases to trimming and J lost 4 bases, with 15 bases between them. The CDR3 has 14 amino acids. Per the germline V gene, CDR1 is SNHLY and CDR2 is FYNNEI. Researchers ran the PCR with 60 Vbeta and 13 Jbeta primers. Generated by immunoSEQ multiplex PCR, the TCRdb table keeps only in-frame clones and is missing some. The data show about 130,000 clones, with roughly 83% seen just once and roughly 1.2% held by the top ten. This TCR was sampled from a girl aged 2 to 10 in good health and CMV-seronegative. The material sequenced was PBMCs. V is TRBV2 and J is TRBJ1-2; D unclear. CDR3 sequence reads: CASRGDGKTYGYTF. The DNA for the CDR3 is TGTGCCAGCAGGGGAGACGGGAAGACCTATGGCTACACCTTC.